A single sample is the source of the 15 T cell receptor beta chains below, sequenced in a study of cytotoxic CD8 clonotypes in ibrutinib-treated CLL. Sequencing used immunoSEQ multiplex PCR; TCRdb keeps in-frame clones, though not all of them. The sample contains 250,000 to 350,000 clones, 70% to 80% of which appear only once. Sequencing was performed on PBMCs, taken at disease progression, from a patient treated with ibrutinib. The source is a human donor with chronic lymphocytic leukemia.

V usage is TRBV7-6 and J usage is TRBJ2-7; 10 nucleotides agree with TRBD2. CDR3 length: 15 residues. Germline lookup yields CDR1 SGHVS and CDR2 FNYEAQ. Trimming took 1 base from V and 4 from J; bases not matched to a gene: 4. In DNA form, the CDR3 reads TGTGCCAGCAGCTTAGAAGCGGGAGGGCCATACGAGCAGTACTTC. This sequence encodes CASSLEAGGPYEQYF.

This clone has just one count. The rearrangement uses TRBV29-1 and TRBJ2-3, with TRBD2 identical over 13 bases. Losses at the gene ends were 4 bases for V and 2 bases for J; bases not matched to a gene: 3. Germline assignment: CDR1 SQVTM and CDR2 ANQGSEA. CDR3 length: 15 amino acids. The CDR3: CSVGTSGGTTDTQYF. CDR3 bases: TGCAGCGTTGGGACTAGCGGGGGAACCACAGATACGCAGTATTTT.

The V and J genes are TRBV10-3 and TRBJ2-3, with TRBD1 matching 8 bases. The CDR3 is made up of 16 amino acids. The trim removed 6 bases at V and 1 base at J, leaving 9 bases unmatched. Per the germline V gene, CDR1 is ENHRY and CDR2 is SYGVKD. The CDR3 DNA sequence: TGTGCCATCAGGCTTCAACAGGGGGGCGGCACAGATACGCAGTATTTT. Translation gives CAIRLQQGGGTDTQYF.

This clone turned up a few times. This CDR3 is CASSFWGGRGEQYF. The CDR3 nucleotides are TGTGCCAGCAGTTTCTGGGGGGGAAGAGGCGAGCAGTACTTC. The chain carries TRBV27 and TRBJ2-7; 7 nucleotides align to TRBD2. CDR1 is MNHEY and CDR2 is SMNVEV in the germline V gene (reference sequence). The ends lost 3 bases at V and 6 bases at J; junction bases unmatched: 8. There are 14 residues in the CDR3.

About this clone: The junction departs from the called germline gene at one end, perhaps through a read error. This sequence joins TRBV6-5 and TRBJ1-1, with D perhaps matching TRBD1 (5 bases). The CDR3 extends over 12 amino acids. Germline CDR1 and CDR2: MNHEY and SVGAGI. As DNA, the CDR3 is TGTGCCAGCAGTCGCCGGGACGGCCTCCCAACTTTT. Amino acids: CASSRRDGLPTF.

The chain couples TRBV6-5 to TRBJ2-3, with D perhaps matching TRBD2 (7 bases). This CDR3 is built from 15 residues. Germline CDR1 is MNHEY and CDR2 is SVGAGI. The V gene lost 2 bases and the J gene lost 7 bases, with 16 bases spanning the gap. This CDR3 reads CASSYGRGQGNTQYF. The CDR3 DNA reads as TGTGCCAGCAGTTACGGGCGGGGGCAAGGGAATACGCAGTATTTT.

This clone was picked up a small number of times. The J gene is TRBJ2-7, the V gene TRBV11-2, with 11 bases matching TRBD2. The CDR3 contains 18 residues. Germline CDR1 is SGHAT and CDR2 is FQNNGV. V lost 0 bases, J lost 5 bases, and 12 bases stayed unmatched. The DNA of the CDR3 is TGTGCCAGCAGCTTAGAGGGACTAGCGGTCGCGGTGTTGAACGAGCAGTACTTC. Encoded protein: CASSLEGLAVAVLNEQYF.

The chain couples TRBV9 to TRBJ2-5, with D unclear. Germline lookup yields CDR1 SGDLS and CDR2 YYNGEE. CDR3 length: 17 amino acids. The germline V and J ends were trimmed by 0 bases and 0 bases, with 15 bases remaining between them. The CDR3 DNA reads TGTGCCAGCAGCGTAGGTACGAACCCGCGCCACCAAGAGACCCAGTACTTC. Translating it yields CASSVGTNPRHQETQYF.

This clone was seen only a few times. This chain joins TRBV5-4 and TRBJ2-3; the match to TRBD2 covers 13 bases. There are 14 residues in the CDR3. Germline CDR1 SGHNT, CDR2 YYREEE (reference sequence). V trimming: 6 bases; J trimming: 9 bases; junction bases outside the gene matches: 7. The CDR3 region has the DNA TGTGCCAGCACGACGGGGACTAGCGGGGAGACGCAGTATTTT. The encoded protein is CASTTGTSGETQYF.

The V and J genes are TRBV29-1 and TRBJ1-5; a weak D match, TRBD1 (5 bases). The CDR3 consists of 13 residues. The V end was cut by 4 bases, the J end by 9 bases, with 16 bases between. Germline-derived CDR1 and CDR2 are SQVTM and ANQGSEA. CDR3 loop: CSVVLILGGPQHF. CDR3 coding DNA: TGCAGCGTTGTGCTCATTTTGGGGGGGCCCCAGCATTTT.

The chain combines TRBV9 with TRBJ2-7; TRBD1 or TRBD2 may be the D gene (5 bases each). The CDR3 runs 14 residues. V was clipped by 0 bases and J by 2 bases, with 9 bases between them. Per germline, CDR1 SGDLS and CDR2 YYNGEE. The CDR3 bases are TGTGCCAGCAGCGTAGGAGGGGAGCCCTACGAGCAGTACTTC. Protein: CASSVGGEPYEQYF. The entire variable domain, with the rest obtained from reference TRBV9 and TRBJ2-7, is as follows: DSGVTQTPKHLITATGQRVTLRCSPRSGDLSVYWYQQSLDQGLQFLIQYYNGEERAKGNILERFSAQQFPDLHSELNLSSLELGDSALYFCASSVGGEPYEQYFGPGTRLTVT.

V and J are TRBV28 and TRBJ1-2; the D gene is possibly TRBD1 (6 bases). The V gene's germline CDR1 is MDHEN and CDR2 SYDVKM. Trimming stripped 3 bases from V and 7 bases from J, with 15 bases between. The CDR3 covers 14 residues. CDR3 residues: CASSFGQLRPGYTF. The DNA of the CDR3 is TGTGCCAGCAGTTTCGGACAGCTTCGTCCTGGCTACACCTTC.

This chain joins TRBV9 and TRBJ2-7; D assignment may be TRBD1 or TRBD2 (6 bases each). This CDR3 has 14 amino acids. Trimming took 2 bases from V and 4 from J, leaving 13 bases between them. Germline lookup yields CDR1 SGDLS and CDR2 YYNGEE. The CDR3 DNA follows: TGTGCCAGCAGCGTGGGGGGCGTCTCGTACGAGCAGTACTTC. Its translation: CASSVGGVSYEQYF.

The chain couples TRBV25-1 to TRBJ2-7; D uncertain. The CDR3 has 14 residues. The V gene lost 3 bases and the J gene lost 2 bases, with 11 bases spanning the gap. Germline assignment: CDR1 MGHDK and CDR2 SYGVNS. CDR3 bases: TGTGCCAGCAGTGACCTAAGATCGGCCTACGAGCAGTACTTC. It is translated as CASSDLRSAYEQYF.

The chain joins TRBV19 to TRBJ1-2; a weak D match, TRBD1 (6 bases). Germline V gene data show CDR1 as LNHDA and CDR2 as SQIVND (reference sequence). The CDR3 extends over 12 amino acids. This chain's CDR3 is CATTGGGGGYTF. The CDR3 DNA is TGTGCAACGACAGGCGGGGGAGGAGGCTACACCTTC.